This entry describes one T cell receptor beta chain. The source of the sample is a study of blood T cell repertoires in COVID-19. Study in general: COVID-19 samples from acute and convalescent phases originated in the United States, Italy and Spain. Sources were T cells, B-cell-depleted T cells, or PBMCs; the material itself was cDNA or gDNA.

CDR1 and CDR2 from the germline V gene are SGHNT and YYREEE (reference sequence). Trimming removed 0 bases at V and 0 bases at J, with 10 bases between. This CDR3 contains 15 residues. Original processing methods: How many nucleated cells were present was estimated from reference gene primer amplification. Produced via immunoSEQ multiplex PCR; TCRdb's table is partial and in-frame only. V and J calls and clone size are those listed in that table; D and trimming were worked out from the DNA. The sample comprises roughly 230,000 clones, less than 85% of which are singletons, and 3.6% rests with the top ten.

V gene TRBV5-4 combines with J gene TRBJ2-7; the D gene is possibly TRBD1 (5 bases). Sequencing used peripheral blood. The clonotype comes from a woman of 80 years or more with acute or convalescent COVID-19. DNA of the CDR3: TGTGCCAGCAGCTTGGACAGGCGGTACTCCTACGAGCAGTACTTC. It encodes CASSLDRRYSYEQYF. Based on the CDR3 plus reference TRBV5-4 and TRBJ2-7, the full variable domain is ETGVTQSPTHLIKTRGQQVTLRCSSQSGHNTVSWYQQALGQGPQFIFQYYREEENGRGNFPPRFSGLQFPNYSSELNVNALELDDSALYLCASSLDRRYSYEQYFGPGTRLTVT.